This TCR beta chain was identified in a study of blood T cell repertoires in COVID-19. At the level of the study: Specimens from acute and convalescent COVID-19 originated in the United States, Italy and Spain.

In the original analysis: From reference gene primer amplification, estimates of nucleated cell counts were derived. TCRdb's copy holds only in-frame clones and misses some; the assay was immunoSEQ multiplex PCR. That table supplies the V and J calls and clone size; D and trimming were determined from the DNA. The repertoire has 300,000 or so clones, over 80% of them found once; the top ten carry about 4%. Trimming removed 6 bases at V and 0 bases at J, with 12 bases between. Germline values: CDR1 SQVTM, CDR2 ANQGSEA. The CDR3 has 14 residues. Sequencing was carried out using peripheral blood. The sequence was obtained from a woman in her forties with acute or convalescent COVID-19. The chain combines TRBV29-1 with TRBJ1-3; no firm D call. The CDR3, as DNA: TGCAGCGTCGAGGGTGGGATCTCTGGAAACACCATATATTTT. This gives the protein CSVEGGISGNTIYF.